The next 25 T cell receptor beta chains were all read from a single sample in a study of molecular identifiers for immune sequencing clone quantification. TCRdb reprocessed the PCR reads with MiXCR, giving one entry per CDR3 protein. Counted here are hundreds of thousands of distinct CDR3 sequences, around 25% occurring once; the ten biggest clones make up 0.6% to 0.9%. Sample: naive CD8+ T cells from blood, with Jurkat cell RNA spiked in. The subset was: FACS-sorted CD8+CD4-CCR7+CD45RA+ naive T cells. All receptors derive from a human donor in good health. Some libraries in this study had Jurkat cell RNA spiked in.

The V and J genes are TRBV4-3 and TRBJ1-4; D is possibly TRBD1 (5 bases). Trimming shortened V by 4 bases and J by 3 bases, and 12 bases separated the two germline ends. CDR3 length: 15 amino acids. CDR1 is LGHNA and CDR2 is YSLEER in the germline V gene. The CDR3, as DNA: TGCGCCAGCAGCCCCTTCGGGGGATCTAATGAAAAACTGTTTTTT. Translating gives CASSPFGGSNEKLFF.

The V call is TRBV20-1, the J call TRBJ2-7, with 10 bases that match TRBD1. The germline CDR1 and CDR2 sequences are DFQATT and SNEGSKA (reference sequence). The V and J ends lost 0 bases and 6 bases, in that order; junction bases with no gene match: 11. The CDR3 runs 16 residues. CDR3 coding DNA: TGCAGTGCTAGAGATCTCGGAGGGACAGGGGTTCTCGAGCAGTACTTC. It translates to CSARDLGGTGVLEQYF.

This clonotype was detected many times. The chain uses TRBV3-1 and TRBJ2-5; possible D gene TRBD1, 6 bases. CDR3 length: 16 residues. CDR1 is LGHDT and CDR2 is YNNKEL in the germline V gene (reference sequence). V was clipped by 4 bases and J by 3 bases, with 18 bases between them. CDR3 coding DNA: TGTGCCAGCAGCCGAGCACCGGGACAAAATAAAGAGACCCAGTACTTC. This translates into CASSRAPGQNKETQYF.

Many counts were recorded for this clonotype. The CDR3 DNA reads as TGTGCCAGCAGTTTGGAACACACCTACGAGCAGTACTTC. Translation: CASSLEHTYEQYF. The V call is TRBV28, the J call TRBJ2-7; no clear D gene. The CDR3 totals 13 residues. The V and J ends lost 3 bases and 2 bases respectively, with 8 bases between them. Looked up from germline, CDR1 is MDHEN and CDR2 is SYDVKM.

This rearrangement joins TRBV28 to TRBJ1-2; 8 bases fit TRBD1. The germline gives CDR1 MDHEN, CDR2 SYDVKM. This CDR3 spans 14 amino acids. V was clipped by 4 bases and J by 5 bases; unmatched bases: 6. The CDR3 is CASSSGQGWYGYTF. DNA for the CDR3: TGTGCCAGCAGTTCCGGACAGGGCTGGTATGGCTACACCTTC.

The chain is built from TRBV27 and TRBJ1-2; 7 nucleotides align to TRBD1. The CDR3 runs to 13 residues. V lost 2 bases, J lost 3 bases, and 0 bases stayed unmatched. Per the germline V gene, CDR1 is MNHEY and CDR2 is SMNVEV (reference sequence). CDR3 nucleotide sequence: TGTGCCAGCAGTTTAACAGGGGACTATGGCTACACCTTC. Translating gives CASSLTGDYGYTF.

The gene calls are TRBV19 and TRBJ1-4; 9 nucleotides line up with TRBD1. Germline CDR1 reads LNHDA; CDR2 reads SQIVND (reference sequence). There are 13 residues in the CDR3. V dropped 9 bases and J dropped 4; count of bases not matched to a gene: 3. In DNA form, the CDR3 reads TGTGCCAGCGCGGGACAGGGTAATGAAAAACTGTTTTTT. Translated, it gives CASAGQGNEKLFF.

On this clonotype itself: This may come from a read error, since a much larger clone is one base off. The genes are TRBV20-1 and TRBJ2-3; no reliable D call. This CDR3 comprises 11 residues. CDR1 and CDR2 (germline): DFQATT, SNEGSKA (reference sequence). This CDR3 reads CSAVATYTQYF. CDR3 sequence (DNA): TGCAGTGCCGTAGCCACATATACGCAGTATTTT.

The V call is TRBV19, the J call TRBJ2-2, with D unresolved. This CDR3 is built from 15 residues. The germline V gene encodes CDR1 LNHDA and CDR2 SQIVND (reference sequence). Trimming took 3 bases from V and 3 from J, leaving 11 bases between them. The CDR3 coding sequence is TGTGCCAGTAGTATGTCTGGGCCGGACACCGGGGAGCTGTTTTTT. This gives the protein CASSMSGPDTGELFF.

CDR3 nucleotides: TGTCACCGATGGGGCAAAACCTCCTACGAGCAGTACTTC. Amino acids: CHRWGKTSYEQYF. The chain couples TRBV10-3 to TRBJ2-7; a possible D gene is TRBD1 (5 bases). The germline V gene encodes CDR1 ENHRY and CDR2 SYGVKD. The CDR3 consists of 13 residues.

Many counts were recorded for this clonotype. The chain is built from TRBV4-1 and TRBJ2-3; possibly TRBD1 or TRBD2 for D (5 bases each). Germline assignment: CDR1 MGHRA and CDR2 YSYEKL. CDR3 length equals 15 residues. V dropped 4 bases and J dropped 4 bases, with 15 bases sitting between them. The CDR3 nucleotides read TGCGCCAGCAGCCTTGTGGCAGAGGGGTCAGATACGCAGTATTTT. Translation: CASSLVAEGSDTQYF.

The chain links TRBV6-5 to TRBJ2-7; 13 bases match TRBD2. Per germline, CDR1 MNHEY and CDR2 SVGAGI. V was clipped by 5 bases and J by 0 bases; unmatched bases: 7. The CDR3 has 17 residues. The CDR3 bases are TGTGCCAGCAGTACTCAGACTAGCGGGAGGACCTCCTACGAGCAGTACTTC. Translation gives CASSTQTSGRTSYEQYF.

This clonotype was picked up many times. The rearrangement uses TRBV5-1 and TRBJ2-7, with D maybe TRBD2 (6 bases). Trimming pared 1 base from V and 6 bases from J, leaving 14 bases between. CDR3 length equals 14 residues. CDR1 and CDR2 (germline): SGHRS, YFSETQ. The DNA for the CDR3 is TGCGCCAGCAGCTTGCTCGGGGAGGAGCTCGAGCAGTACTTC. Translation gives CASSLLGEELEQYF.

This clonotype showed up just a few times. This rearrangement joins TRBV27 to TRBJ2-2; D is perhaps TRBD1 (6 bases). Trimming stripped 1 base from V and 1 base from J, with 16 bases between. The length of the CDR3 is 18 residues. The V gene's germline CDR1 is MNHEY and CDR2 SMNVEV (reference sequence). The chain's CDR3 is CASSLWISDSWNTGELFF. DNA of the CDR3: TGTGCCAGCAGTTTATGGATATCGGACAGCTGGAACACCGGGGAGCTGTTTTTT.

This clonotype has at least ten counts. The chain combines TRBV2 with TRBJ2-7; 7 positions agree with TRBD2. CDR3 length: 13 residues. Germline assignment: CDR1 SNHLY and CDR2 FYNNEI. The V and J ends lost 10 bases and 2 bases, in that order; junction bases with no gene match: 8. The CDR3 coding sequence is TGTGCCACCATTACGGGGACTACCTACGAGCAGTACTTC. This sequence encodes CATITGTTYEQYF.

With regard to this clonotype: A much larger clone sits a single nucleotide away, making a read error possible. This rearrangement joins TRBV4-3 to TRBJ2-7; D possibly corresponds to TRBD1 (5 bases). Looked up from germline, CDR1 is LGHNA and CDR2 is YSLEER. This CDR3 is 14 amino acids long. Deletions cut 0 bases from V and 3 bases from J, with 9 bases between. CDR3 protein: CASSQDIRDYEQYF. The CDR3 DNA follows: TGCGCCAGCAGCCAAGATATCAGGGACTACGAGCAGTACTTC.

This clonotype was detected only a few times. V and J are TRBV4-1 and TRBJ2-2, with D perhaps TRBD2 (6 bases). The germline V gene has CDR1 MGHRA and CDR2 YSYEKL. The CDR3 is made up of 15 amino acids. V was trimmed by 4 bases and J by 1 base, leaving 10 bases between them. As DNA, the CDR3 is TGCGCCAGCAGCCCTCCGGGACTGAACACCGGGGAGCTGTTTTTT. Protein product: CASSPPGLNTGELFF.

This clonotype was seen a handful of times. The chain recombines TRBV28 with TRBJ2-2, with D possibly being TRBD1 or TRBD2 (5 bases each). CDR3 length equals 16 residues. Germline values: CDR1 MDHEN, CDR2 SYDVKM. Trimming took 4 bases from V and 1 from J, leaving 13 bases between them. The CDR3 nucleotides read TGTGCCAGCAGTTGGGACCGAAAACTGAACACCGGGGAGCTGTTTTTT. It specifies CASSWDRKLNTGELFF.

The CDR3 DNA follows: TGCGCCAGCAGCCAAGTAGCGGTGGGATCAGATACGCAGTATTTT. Protein sequence: CASSQVAVGSDTQYF. The rearrangement joins TRBV4-1 to TRBJ2-3, with D tentatively TRBD2 (6 bases). The CDR3 is made up of 15 amino acids. V was trimmed by 1 base and J by 4 bases, leaving 12 bases between them. CDR1 and CDR2 from the germline V gene are MGHRA and YSYEKL.

This clonotype was counted many times. The V gene is TRBV20-1, the J gene TRBJ1-5, with a possible D match to TRBD1 (5 bases). Germline V gives CDR1 DFQATT, CDR2 SNEGSKA (reference sequence). Trimming stripped 2 bases from V and 1 base from J, with 21 bases between. This CDR3 spans 18 amino acids. CDR3 sequence: CSARPTVPGLLSNQPQHF. In DNA form, the CDR3 reads TGCAGTGCTAGACCGACAGTACCGGGACTCCTGAGCAATCAGCCCCAGCATTTT.

V is TRBV7-2 and J is TRBJ2-2; the D gene is possibly TRBD2 (6 bases). The germline V gene encodes CDR1 SGHTA and CDR2 FQGNSA. With 0 bases removed from V and 0 bases from J, the gap between germline ends came to 17 bases. The CDR3 covers 19 residues. CDR3 bases: TGTGCCAGCAGCTTAGCGCTAGGAGGGGTCCATACGAACACCGGGGAGCTGTTTTTT. This codes for CASSLALGGVHTNTGELFF.

Points on this clonotype: A much larger clonotype is one base distant, so this may be a read error. The chain couples TRBV29-1 to TRBJ2-7; D unresolved. Trimming pared 7 bases from V and 5 bases from J, leaving 15 bases between. Germline values: CDR1 SQVTM, CDR2 ANQGSEA. There are 12 residues in the CDR3. The CDR3 region has the DNA TGCAGCGCCACAGAGAGGTCGGACGAGCAGTACTTC. Encoded protein: CSATERSDEQYF.

The sample holds many counts of this clonotype. This CDR3 is CASSFLDRPQETQYF. The CDR3 region has the DNA TGTGCCAGCAGCTTCTTAGACAGACCCCAAGAGACCCAGTACTTC. This chain connects TRBV7-9 to TRBJ2-5, with D possibly TRBD1 on 5 matching bases. Germline values: CDR1 SEHNR, CDR2 FQNEAQ (reference sequence). This CDR3 comprises 15 residues. Trimming shortened V by 3 bases and J by 1 base, and 12 bases separated the two germline ends.

The chain combines TRBV27 with TRBJ2-1; 8 nucleotides align to TRBD2. Per germline, CDR1 MNHEY and CDR2 SMNVEV (reference sequence). The CDR3 has 17 residues. J lost 2 bases, V lost 0 bases, and 6 bases had no gene match. The CDR3 coding sequence is TGTGCCAGCAGTTTATCCAAACTAGCGGCCACCTACAATGAGCAGTTCTTC. Translation gives CASSLSKLAATYNEQFF.

This clonotype was observed a few times. CDR3 nucleotides: TGTGCCAGCAGCGTAGCGGGGAACCGACCCGGGGAGCTGTTTTTT. It codes for CASSVAGNRPGELFF. The chain uses TRBV9 and TRBJ2-2, with D possibly matching TRBD2 (5 bases). The CDR3 is made up of 15 amino acids. Trimming pared 0 bases from V and 6 bases from J, leaving 12 bases between. Germline V gene sequence: CDR1 SGDLS, CDR2 YYNGEE.